Listed here are 13 T cell receptor beta chains from one sample, sequenced in a study of T cell changes during pregnancy in multiple sclerosis (dated by TCRdb to about 2019). Library creation used the immunoSEQ multiplex PCR assay. TCRdb obtained this table from immuneACCESS and retained in-frame rearrangements with V and J assigned. These tables miss some clones; where compared with another copy, unresolved V genes account for less than half of the shortfall, and the remainder is unexplained. This sample is represented by about 20,000 clones; roughly 90% of them were singletons. The ten biggest clones cover around 7% of the sample. Material: CD8+ T cells from peripheral blood mononuclear cells, obtained in the third trimester of pregnancy. All receptors derive from a female donor in good health, enrolled as a control in a pregnancy study.

The count of this clone is one. The V gene is TRBV2, the J gene TRBJ1-3, with 10 bases matching TRBD1. Germline CDR1 SNHLY, CDR2 FYNNEI. The CDR3 contains 15 residues. Trimming removed 4 bases from V and 3 bases from J; junction bases left unmatched: 3. As DNA, the CDR3 is TGTGCCAGCAGTGGAGGGACAGGGGTTGGAAACACCATATATTTT. It encodes CASSGGTGVGNTIYF. The whole variable domain, filled in from reference TRBV2 and TRBJ1-3, reads EPEVTQTPSHQVTQMGQEVILRCVPISNHLYFYWYRQILGQKVEFLVSFYNNEISEKSEIFDDQFSVERPDGSNFTLKIRSTKLEDSAMYFCASSGGTGVGNTIYFGEGSWLTVV.

The chain combines TRBV5-4 with TRBJ2-7; 15 bases are shared with TRBD2. CDR1 is SGHNT, CDR2 YYREEE, per germline (reference sequence). CDR3 length equals 14 residues. Losses at the gene ends were 0 bases for V and 9 bases for J; bases not matched to a gene: 1. CDR3 region: CASSLGTSGRAQYF. DNA of the CDR3: TGTGCCAGCAGCTTGGGGACTAGCGGGAGGGCGCAGTACTTC.

The V call is TRBV9, the J call TRBJ2-3; TRBD2 matches at 15 bases. Trimming cost V 2 bases and J 3 bases; bases outside gene matches: 1. Germline CDR1 and CDR2: SGDLS and YYNGEE. The CDR3 runs 16 residues. CDR3 DNA: TGTGCCAGCAGCGTGGGGACTAGCGGGGGGACAGATACGCAGTATTTT. It specifies CASSVGTSGGTDTQYF.

The rearrangement joins TRBV7-9 to TRBJ2-5, with 7 bases matching TRBD2. Germline CDR1 SEHNR, CDR2 FQNEAQ (reference sequence). This CDR3 region has 16 residues. V was clipped by 2 bases and J by 2 bases; unmatched bases: 8. Here the CDR3 reads CASSLLLAGRQETQYF. The DNA of the CDR3 is TGTGCCAGCAGCTTACTCTTAGCGGGTAGGCAAGAGACCCAGTACTTC.

The chain is built from TRBV2 and TRBJ2-7; a weak D match, TRBD1 (6 bases). Trimming cost V 7 bases and J 2 bases, with 9 bases left between them. CDR3 length equals 12 residues. Germline loops: CDR1 SNHLY, CDR2 FYNNEI. Here the CDR3 reads CASTWTAYEQYF. For the CDR3, the DNA is TGTGCCAGCACTTGGACAGCCTACGAGCAGTACTTC.

The chain employs TRBV4-2 and TRBJ2-1, with a weak D call TRBD2 (6 bases). The CDR3 length is 15 residues. V was shortened by 6 bases and J by 4 bases, with 16 bases between the two germline ends. From germline, CDR1 is LGHNA and CDR2 YNFKEQ. CDR3 nucleotides: TGTGCCAGCAGGACGGCGGCGGGATCATACAATGAGCAGTTCTTC. Protein product: CASRTAAGSYNEQFF.

This clone was seen a single time. CDR3 bases: TGTGCCAGCAGCTCCTGGGGACTAGCGGGAGACCATGCGACAGATACGCAGTATTTT. This sequence encodes CASSSWGLAGDHATDTQYF. The gene calls are TRBV7-9 and TRBJ2-3, with 14 bases matching TRBD2. Germline trimming cut 4 bases from V and 3 bases from J; bases unmatched to any gene: 12. The V gene's germline CDR1 is SEHNR and CDR2 FQNEAQ (reference sequence). The CDR3 totals 19 residues.

This clone was counted between two and nine times. This sequence joins TRBV9 and TRBJ2-7; 9 nucleotides match TRBD2. The CDR3 is 16 residues long. CDR1 is SGDLS, CDR2 YYNGEE, per germline. The trim removed 4 bases at V and 5 bases at J, leaving 13 bases unmatched. CDR3 DNA sequence: TGTGCCAGCAGCTCGCGGACTAGCGCGACCGCCAACGAGCAGTACTTC. It encodes CASSSRTSATANEQYF.

The J gene is TRBJ2-1, the V gene TRBV30; 10 bases are shared with TRBD2. CDR3 length equals 15 residues. With V trimmed by 5 bases and J by 8 bases, 12 bases remained unmatched. Germline CDR1 GTSNPN, CDR2 SVGIG (reference sequence). CDR3 DNA: TGTGCCTGGGCCACCCTAGCGGGAGTGGTGGATGAGCAGTTCTTC. Its protein product is CAWATLAGVVDEQFF.

The chain is built from TRBV5-6 and TRBJ2-5, with 10 bases matching TRBD2. Germline V lookup: CDR1 SGHDT, CDR2 YYEEEE. The CDR3 extends over 17 amino acids. V lost 1 base to trimming and J lost 2 bases; unmatched junction nucleotides: 8. The CDR3, as DNA: TGTGCCAGCAGCTTGTATTGGCTAGCGGGGGAGCAAGAGACCCAGTACTTC. Protein: CASSLYWLAGEQETQYF.

The chain links TRBV19 to TRBJ2-1; a weak D match, TRBD2 (5 bases). This CDR3 has 16 amino acids. Trimming took off 1 base at V and 0 bases at J, with 10 bases between the two ends. CDR1 and CDR2 (germline): LNHDA, SQIVND (reference sequence). CDR3 nucleotides: TGTGCCAGTAGTATAGTTGGAGGAGGCTCCTACAATGAGCAGTTCTTC. It codes for CASSIVGGGSYNEQFF.

The chain joins TRBV6-1 to TRBJ2-4; D is possibly TRBD1 (7 bases). Deletions cut 7 bases from V and 4 bases from J, with 14 bases between. Germline assignment: CDR1 MNHNS and CDR2 SASEGT. The CDR3 runs to 14 residues. The CDR3 DNA reads TGTGCCAGCAAGGCAGGGGGGCTAAAAAACATTCAGTACTTC. Amino acids: CASKAGGLKNIQYF.

The V call is TRBV19, the J call TRBJ1-2; TRBD1 might be the D (6 bases). V lost 6 bases to trimming and J lost 6 bases, with 23 bases between them. CDR1 LNHDA and CDR2 SQIVND come from the germline V gene (reference sequence). CDR3 length equals 16 residues. In DNA, the CDR3 is TGTGCCAGTAGCACCCTAGGGGCGACAGGAGCACATGGCTACACCTTC. This gives the protein CASSTLGATGAHGYTF.